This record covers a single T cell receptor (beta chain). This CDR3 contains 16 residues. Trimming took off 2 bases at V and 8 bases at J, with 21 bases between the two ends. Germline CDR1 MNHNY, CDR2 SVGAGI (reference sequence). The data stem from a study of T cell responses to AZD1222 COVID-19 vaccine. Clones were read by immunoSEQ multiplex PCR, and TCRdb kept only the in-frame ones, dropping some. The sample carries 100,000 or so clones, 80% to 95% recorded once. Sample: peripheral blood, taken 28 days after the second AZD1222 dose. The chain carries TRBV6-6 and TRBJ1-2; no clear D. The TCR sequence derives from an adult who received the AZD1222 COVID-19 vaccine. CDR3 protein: CASSYTRTGIQIGYTF. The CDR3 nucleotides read TGTGCCAGCAGTTACACCCGAACCGGGATCCAAATCGGCTACACCTTC.